These 21 T cell receptor beta chains were all obtained from the same sample, sequenced in a study of regulatory T cells in long-lasting Graves disease. Regarding time point: persistent/refractory GD, antithyroid drugs over 5 years with positive TRAb. Researchers made the TCR library from RNA that was extracted from PBMCs. Building of the TCR beta libraries involved iRepertoire HTBI primers and Arm-PCR of CDR3 regions. Each CDR3 protein is one row after TCRdb ran MiXCR on the multiplex PCR reads. In the table there are 300,000 to 400,000 distinct CDR3 sequences, around a fifth of which are singletons. The source was peripheral blood mononuclear cells (PBMCs), collected when the disease was refractory, from a patient treated with antithyroid drugs. Receptors originate from a female donor with Graves disease.

This clonotype came up a few times. This chain uses TRBV7-9 with TRBJ1-1; no clear D gene. CDR1 and CDR2 (germline): SEHNR, FQNEAQ (reference sequence). The V gene lost 5 bases and the J gene lost 4 bases, with 14 bases spanning the gap. This CDR3 spans 14 amino acids. The DNA of the CDR3 is TGTGCCAGCAGCACCCGAGGTGGGGTCACTGAAGCTTTCTTT. As protein: CASSTRGGVTEAFF.

CDR3 DNA: TGCAGTGCTAGGGTGGGGACAGCGAATTCACCCCTCCACTTT. Translated, it gives CSARVGTANSPLHF. V usage is TRBV20-1 and J usage is TRBJ1-6, with 7 bases identical to TRBD1. The CDR3 length is 14 residues. V lost 3 bases to trimming and J lost 7 bases; unmatched junction nucleotides: 6. CDR1 is DFQATT, CDR2 SNEGSKA, per germline (reference sequence).

This clonotype appeared a few times. The chain is built from TRBV5-8 and TRBJ2-5; D not resolved. Trimming cost V 2 bases and J 9 bases, with 17 bases left between them. The CDR3 length is 14 residues. CDR1 is SGHTS, CDR2 YDEGEE, per germline. The CDR3 here is CASSLVFQPPSQYF. The CDR3 DNA reads as TGTGCCAGCAGCTTAGTATTCCAACCCCCGTCCCAGTACTTC.

Ten or more counts support this clonotype. The chain recombines TRBV5-1 with TRBJ1-1; D unresolved. CDR3 length: 15 amino acids. Germline V gene lookup returns CDR1 SGHRS and CDR2 YFSETQ. Trimming removed 6 bases from V and 3 bases from J, with 18 bases in between. The CDR3 sequence: CASKTYGKVDTEAFF. CDR3 coding DNA: TGCGCCAGCAAAACGTATGGGAAGGTGGACACTGAAGCTTTCTTT.

At least ten counts were recorded for this clonotype. The chain is built from TRBV2 and TRBJ1-2; D possibly corresponds to TRBD1 (5 bases). Germline values: CDR1 SNHLY, CDR2 FYNNEI. The CDR3 extends over 14 amino acids. V shed 6 bases and J shed 6 bases, with 17 bases lying between them. The CDR3 here is CASSEVDRRDGYTF. CDR3 nucleotide sequence: TGTGCCAGCAGCGAGGTAGACAGAAGGGATGGCTACACCTTC.

The CDR3 nucleotides are TGTGCCAGCAGTATCGAAGGGGGCGCGGGTAATTCACCCCTCCACTTT. It is translated as CASSIEGGAGNSPLHF. V usage is TRBV28 and J usage is TRBJ1-6; TRBD1 matches 7 bases. Per the germline V gene, CDR1 is MDHEN and CDR2 is SYDVKM. This CDR3 spans 16 amino acids. V shed 5 bases and J 6 bases; nucleotides not matched to a gene: 10.

This rearrangement joins TRBV5-1 to TRBJ2-5, with 7 nucleotides matching TRBD1. Germline V gene lookup returns CDR1 SGHRS and CDR2 YFSETQ. The V segment lost 3 bases and the J segment 6 bases; nucleotides outside the gene matches: 5. The CDR3 extends over 13 amino acids. CDR3 in DNA: TGCGCCAGCAGCTACGGACAGGAACAGACCCAGTACTTC. Amino acids: CASSYGQEQTQYF.

Many counts were recorded for this clonotype. J is TRBJ2-2 and V is TRBV11-2; D is unclear. The CDR3 consists of 14 residues. From germline, CDR1 is SGHAT and CDR2 FQNNGV. The ends were cut back, 1 base at V and 1 base at J, with 4 bases in the middle. The DNA of the CDR3 is TGTGCCAGCAGCTTAGCAGAGAACACCGGGGAGCTGTTTTTT. It encodes CASSLAENTGELFF.

In this sample, this clonotype turned up a few times. The chain couples TRBV19 to TRBJ1-1; 12 bases match TRBD1. The germline V gene encodes CDR1 LNHDA and CDR2 SQIVND (reference sequence). V shed 3 bases and J 12 bases; nucleotides not matched to a gene: 8. This CDR3 is 14 amino acids long. CDR3: CASSMGTGGSATFF. CDR3 DNA: TGTGCCAGTAGTATGGGGACAGGGGGCAGTGCAACTTTCTTT.

This clonotype was recorded at least ten times. The chain has TRBV28 and TRBJ1-2, with D unclear. Deletions cut 3 bases from V and 2 bases from J, with 13 bases between. In germline, CDR1 is MDHEN, CDR2 SYDVKM. There are 15 residues in the CDR3. This CDR3 reads CASSLTAGSNYGYTF. The CDR3 nucleotides read TGTGCCAGCAGTTTGACGGCCGGGTCGAACTATGGCTACACCTTC.

The sample holds many counts of this clonotype. The chain is built from TRBV20-1 and TRBJ2-5; 13 bases map to TRBD2. The CDR3 is 15 amino acids. Looked up from germline, CDR1 is DFQATT and CDR2 is SNEGSKA (reference sequence). Trimming removed 3 bases from V and 2 bases from J; junction bases left unmatched: 3. The CDR3 nucleotides read TGCAGTGCTAGGCGACTAGCGGGGGGACAAGAGACCCAGTACTTC. It translates to CSARRLAGGQETQYF.

At least ten counts were recorded for this clonotype. This rearrangement joins TRBV20-1 to TRBJ1-1; D gene unclear. Trimming left V 5 bases short and J 1 base short, with 8 bases between. The CDR3 runs to 12 residues. The germline V gene has CDR1 DFQATT and CDR2 SNEGSKA (reference sequence). CDR3 in amino acids: CSALDTNTEAFF. CDR3 coding DNA: TGCAGTGCTCTCGACACGAACACTGAAGCTTTCTTT.

This clonotype showed up many times. Here the CDR3 DNA reads TGTGCCAGCAGCGCCCATGGTTTTGCGGCTAGCGGGGGGTACGAGCAGTACTTC. It is translated as CASSAHGFAASGGYEQYF. This chain links TRBV7-2 with TRBJ2-7; 11 positions match TRBD2. Germline assignment: CDR1 SGHTA and CDR2 FQGNSA. CDR3 length: 18 amino acids. J gave up 4 bases and V 5 bases, and 16 bases lay outside the gene matches.

The genes are TRBV14 and TRBJ1-1; D is ambiguous. Deletions cut 3 bases from V and 1 base from J, with 6 bases between. CDR3 length: 13 residues. CDR1 is SGHDN and CDR2 is FVKESK in the germline V gene. In DNA form, the CDR3 reads TGTGCCAGCAGCCACCGGAGGAACACTGAAGCTTTCTTT. This sequence encodes CASSHRRNTEAFF.

This clonotype was seen only a few times. The chain links TRBV20-1 to TRBJ1-4, with TRBD1 matching 9 bases. CDR3 length equals 17 residues. The trim removed 3 bases at V and 10 bases at J, leaving 18 bases unmatched. CDR1 is DFQATT and CDR2 is SNEGSKA in the germline V gene (reference sequence). The CDR3: CSARHRDRDSQLGKLFF. As DNA, the CDR3 is TGCAGTGCTAGGCACCGGGACAGGGACTCCCAATTAGGAAAACTGTTTTTT.

This clonotype was detected many times. The chain is built from TRBV12-3 or TRBV12-4 and TRBJ1-6; 7 bases are a match to TRBD1. This CDR3 spans 14 amino acids. V shed 6 bases, J shed 4 bases, and the junction held 3 bases outside the gene matches. The DNA for the CDR3 is TGTGCCAGCAGCGTGGGACAGTATAATTCACCCCTCCACTTT. Protein product: CASSVGQYNSPLHF.

This clonotype was counted only a few times. In DNA, the CDR3 is TGTGCCATCAGTGGAATTACGGAGGGGAAGGTCACTGAAGCTTTCTTT. Encoded protein: CAISGITEGKVTEAFF. The chain combines TRBV10-3 with TRBJ1-1, with D maybe TRBD1 (5 bases). Germline V gives CDR1 ENHRY, CDR2 SYGVKD. This CDR3 has 16 residues. V gave up 4 bases and J gave up 4 bases, with 19 bases separating them.

This clonotype appeared many times. This chain links TRBV2 with TRBJ1-1, with 10 positions matching TRBD1. This CDR3 comprises 14 residues. Germline CDR1 and CDR2: SNHLY and FYNNEI. The J segment lost 10 bases and the V segment lost 6 bases, leaving 11 bases of the junction unmatched. In DNA, the CDR3 is TGTGCCAGCAGAGCTGGACAGGGGGGTTCGGTAGCTTTCTTT. Protein sequence: CASRAGQGGSVAFF.

The rearrangement joins TRBV12-3 or TRBV12-4 to TRBJ2-4; no firm D call. The CDR3 is 12 residues long. V gave up 7 bases and J gave up 8 bases, with 12 bases separating them. The DNA of the CDR3 is TGTGCCAGCACCCTGATGGGCGACATTCAGTACTTC. It specifies CASTLMGDIQYF.

This clonotype was counted a few times. The chain links TRBV29-1 to TRBJ2-2, with D perhaps TRBD1 (6 bases). The CDR3 has 15 amino acids. The germline gives CDR1 SQVTM, CDR2 ANQGSEA. Trimming cost V 0 bases and J 6 bases, with 14 bases left between them. The CDR3 is CSVEDGRGLPGELFF. As DNA, the CDR3 is TGCAGCGTTGAAGATGGCAGGGGCCTACCCGGGGAGCTGTTTTTT.

At least ten counts were recorded for this clonotype. This rearrangement joins TRBV6-9 to TRBJ2-5, with D tentatively TRBD2 (5 bases). The V end was cut by 3 bases, the J end by 2 bases, with 10 bases between. Per the germline V gene, CDR1 is MNHGY and CDR2 is SVAAGI. The CDR3 length is 14 residues. The CDR3 nucleotides are TGTGCCAGCAGTTACACGTCGGGACAAGAGACCCAGTACTTC. This sequence encodes CASSYTSGQETQYF.